This T cell receptor beta chain originates from a study of tumour-infiltrating T cells in Burkitt lymphoma. About the study: Productive clonality predicted overall and progression-free survival.

Assay used: immunoSEQ multiplex PCR; TCRdb lists only in-frame clones, some missing. This sample has approximately 2,500 clones; approximately 83% occur once, and the top ten carry about 6%. The sequence was collected from a human donor with diffuse large B-cell lymphoma. Material for sequencing was tumor tissue.

The CDR3 DNA is TGCGCCAGCAGTTTACAGGGTTCAGGGGGCTACACCTTC. Translation gives CASSLQGSGGYTF. The chain couples TRBV10-2 to TRBJ1-2; perhaps TRBD1 as D (6 bases). The CDR3 contains 13 residues. Trimming took off 5 bases at V and 8 bases at J, with 15 bases between the two ends. Germline V lookup: CDR1 WSHSY, CDR2 SAAADI.